This entry features one TCR beta chain sequence. Antigen: not known. Germline V gene data show CDR1 as KGHSH and CDR2 as LQKENI. CDR3 length equals 16 residues. Trimming took off 0 bases at V and 6 bases at J, with 16 bases between the two ends. The data were obtained in a study of shared clonotypes between healthy human individuals. The protocol was immunoSEQ multiplex PCR, while the TCRdb copy is restricted to in-frame clones and leaves out a portion. Here the sample spans around 2,000,000 clones, about 95% being singletons. Study-wide points: Rarefaction exposed incomplete sorted-subset sequencing despite large depth. Read depth was anticipated to influence clonotype sharing among donors.

The clonotype was recovered from a man younger than 30 in good health. Sequenced: naive CD4+ T cells sorted from blood. Stated subset: CD45RA+ positively selected. The chain joins TRBV18 to TRBJ2-3; D remains ambiguous. This CDR3 reads CASSPPRLGLWDTQYF. The DNA of the CDR3 is TGTGCCAGCTCACCACCGAGACTGGGTCTATGGGATACGCAGTATTTT.